Listed here is a single T cell receptor (beta chain). The sample belongs to a study of blood T cell repertoires in COVID-19. Study summary: Italy, Spain and the United States were the sources of the convalescent and acute COVID-19 samples.

As processed by the authors: Reference gene primer amplification gave nucleated cell count estimates. Profiling relied on immunoSEQ multiplex PCR, and the TCRdb table lists in-frame clones only, not all of them. V and J calls and clone size are copied from that table; D and trimming were computed from the DNA. The profile shows approximately 240,000 clones, approximately 79% of them singletons. Germline loops: CDR1 ENHRY, CDR2 SYGVKD. The CDR3 runs 14 residues. Trimming cost V 3 bases and J 7 bases, with 12 bases left between them. The sample comprised peripheral blood. The chain couples TRBV10-3 to TRBJ1-4, with D possibly matching TRBD1 (6 bases). The receptor comes from a woman in her thirties or forties with active or convalescent COVID-19. The CDR3 DNA reads as TGTGCCATCAGTGACCAGGGGTTGGGTGAAAAACTGTTTTTT. Translation: CAISDQGLGEKLFF.